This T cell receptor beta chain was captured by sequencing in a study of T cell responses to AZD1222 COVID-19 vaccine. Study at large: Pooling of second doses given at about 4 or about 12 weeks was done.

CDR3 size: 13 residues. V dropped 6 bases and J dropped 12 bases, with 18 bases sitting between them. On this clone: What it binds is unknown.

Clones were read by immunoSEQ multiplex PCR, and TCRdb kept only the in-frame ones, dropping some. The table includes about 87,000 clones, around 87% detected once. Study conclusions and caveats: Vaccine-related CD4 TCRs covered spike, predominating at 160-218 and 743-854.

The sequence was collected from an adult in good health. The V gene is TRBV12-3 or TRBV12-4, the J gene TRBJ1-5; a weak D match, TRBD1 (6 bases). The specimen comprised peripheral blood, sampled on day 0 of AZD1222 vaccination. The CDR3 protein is CASSLTAPGHQHF. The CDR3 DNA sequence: TGTGCCAGCAGCCTCACCGCACCGGGACACCAGCATTTT.